The 9 T cell receptor beta chains below all came from one sample that was sequenced in a study of PD-1 blockade in classical Hodgkin lymphoma. Each of the patients experienced relapse following autologous stem cell transplantation, and their brentuximab vedotin exposure differed. Assay used: immunoSEQ multiplex PCR; TCRdb lists only in-frame clones, some missing. Among tens of thousands of clones, just under 80% were seen once, and the ten largest hold around an eighth. The sequenced sample was peripheral blood mononuclear cells (PBMCs), obtained at baseline. The receptors stem from a human donor with classical Hodgkin lymphoma.

V usage is TRBV2 and J usage is TRBJ2-2; D might be TRBD2 (6 bases). Trimming stripped 2 bases from V and 8 bases from J, with 15 bases between. There are 15 residues in the CDR3. Germline CDR1 is SNHLY and CDR2 is FYNNEI. DNA of the CDR3: TGTGCCAGCAGTGAAAGGACTGGGGGGAGAGGGGAGCTGTTTTTT. Its translation is CASSERTGGRGELFF.

In its sample, this clone was seen once. CDR3 residues: CASCAFGTGVPQPQHF. The CDR3 DNA is TGTGCCAGTTGTGCTTTCGGGACAGGGGTCCCTCAGCCCCAGCATTTT. The chain is built from TRBV19 and TRBJ1-5; 10 bases match TRBD1. CDR1 is LNHDA and CDR2 is SQIVND in the germline V gene (reference sequence). V was pared by 8 bases and J by 6 bases, with 13 bases of the junction left unmatched. This CDR3 spans 16 amino acids.

With respect to this clone: One end of the junction varies from germline; a read error may be responsible. Distinct nucleotide sequences in the sample also encode this CDR3. The CDR3 DNA is TGTGCCAGCAGGAGTAGGTTCTCCTATGAGCAGTACTTC. Its protein is CASRSRFSYEQYF. This chain uses TRBV25-1 with TRBJ2-7; no definite D call. The CDR3 runs 13 residues. Germline-derived CDR1 and CDR2 are MGHDK and SYGVNS.

This clone was seen more than once but under ten times. The chain employs TRBV29-1 and TRBJ2-2; 12 bases align to TRBD2. Germline V gene lookup returns CDR1 SQVTM and CDR2 ANQGSEA. The V gene end was trimmed by 7 bases and the J gene end by 6 bases; junction bases not matched to a gene: 6. The CDR3 runs 14 residues. The CDR3 reads CSGRTSGVAGELFF. The CDR3 DNA reads as TGCAGCGGTCGGACTAGCGGGGTAGCCGGGGAGCTGTTTTTT.

The CDR3 region is CASSEGTGGETQYF. The CDR3 coding sequence is TGTGCCAGCAGTGAAGGGACAGGGGGAGAGACCCAGTACTTC. The genes are TRBV6-1 and TRBJ2-5; 10 bases are shared with TRBD1. The CDR3 spans 14 residues. Losses at the gene ends were 1 base for V and 4 bases for J; bases not matched to a gene: 0. CDR1 and CDR2 from the germline V gene are MNHNS and SASEGT.

V and J are TRBV18 and TRBJ1-1; D remains unclear. V lost 0 bases and J 8 bases, leaving 7 bases between the germline ends. CDR1 and CDR2 (germline): KGHSH, LQKENI. The CDR3 length is 12 residues. CDR3 protein: CASSPPTKEAFF. The CDR3 DNA reads as TGTGCCAGCTCACCACCGACGAAGGAAGCTTTCTTT.

The V gene is TRBV7-9, the J gene TRBJ1-6, with a tentative D call TRBD1 (5 bases). The V end was cut by 5 bases, the J end by 4 bases, with 15 bases between. This CDR3 is 16 amino acids long. Germline V gene data show CDR1 as SEHNR and CDR2 as FQNEAQ (reference sequence). The CDR3 region has the DNA TGTGCCAGCAGCCTGGGCCTCAGGGAGTATAATTCACCCCTCCACTTT. As protein: CASSLGLREYNSPLHF.

J is TRBJ2-5 and V is TRBV7-9, with 10 bases matching TRBD2. Germline V CDR1 and CDR2: SEHNR, FQNEAQ (reference sequence). There are 14 residues in the CDR3. V trimming: 3 bases; J trimming: 5 bases; junction bases outside the gene matches: 3. CDR3 sequence: CASSFYSGGETQYF. Written as DNA, the CDR3 is TGTGCCAGCAGCTTCTATAGCGGGGGGGAGACCCAGTACTTC.

This chain uses TRBV29-1 with TRBJ2-7, with 7 nucleotides matching TRBD1. The CDR3 has 14 residues. From germline, CDR1 is SQVTM and CDR2 ANQGSEA. The J segment lost 2 bases and the V segment lost 1 base, leaving 5 bases of the junction unmatched. CDR3 DNA sequence: TGCAGCGTTGAAGTTCAGGGGGTCCCCTACGAGCAGTACTTC. Translated: CSVEVQGVPYEQYF.